This TCR beta chain was identified during a study of CXCR3-negative and CXCR3-positive naive CD8 T cells. Across the study: Sequencing brought in about 135 million TRB reads altogether, and each library got about 1.5 +/- 0.3 million.

cDNA libraries for TRB were generated by 5' RACE incorporating UMI labels. From the 5' RACE reads, TCRdb lists one entry per CDR3 protein and no DNA. The specimen's table records 46,000 or so distinct CDR3 sequences. The CDR3 contains 14 residues. General observations from the study: The majority of assays used fresh PBMCs, and CXCR3 expression partially decreased after cryopreservation. CXCR3-negative naive cells had less hydrophobic TRB CDR3s than did CXCR3-positive naive cells. TRB CDR3 properties indicated TCR strength, while surface CD5 was similar across naive subsets.

On this clonotype: Its antigen remains unknown.

The genes are TRBV12-3 or TRBV12-4 and TRBJ2-2. This receptor was obtained from a human donor in good health. Some clones in this sample may be carry-over from other donors' samples. Sequenced: naive CXCR3- CD8+ T cells from blood. Subset given: CD45RO-CCR7+CD27+CD95- naive CD8+ T cells lacking CXCR3 (TNR3-). The CDR3 sequence: CASSLALYTGELFF.